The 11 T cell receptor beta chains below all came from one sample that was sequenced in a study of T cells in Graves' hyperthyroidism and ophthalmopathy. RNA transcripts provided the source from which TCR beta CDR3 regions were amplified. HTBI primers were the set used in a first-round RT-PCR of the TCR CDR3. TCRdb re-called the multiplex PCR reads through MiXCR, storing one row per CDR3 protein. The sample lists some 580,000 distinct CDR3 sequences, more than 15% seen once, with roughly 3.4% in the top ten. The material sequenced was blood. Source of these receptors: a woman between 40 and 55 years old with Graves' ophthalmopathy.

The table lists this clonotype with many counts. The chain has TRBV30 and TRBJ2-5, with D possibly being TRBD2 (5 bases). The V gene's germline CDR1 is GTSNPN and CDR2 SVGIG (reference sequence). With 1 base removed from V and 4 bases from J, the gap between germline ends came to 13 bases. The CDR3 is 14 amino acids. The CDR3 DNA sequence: TGTGCCTGGAGTGAGGCGGAAGAGGGAGAGACCCAGTACTTC. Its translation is CAWSEAEEGETQYF.

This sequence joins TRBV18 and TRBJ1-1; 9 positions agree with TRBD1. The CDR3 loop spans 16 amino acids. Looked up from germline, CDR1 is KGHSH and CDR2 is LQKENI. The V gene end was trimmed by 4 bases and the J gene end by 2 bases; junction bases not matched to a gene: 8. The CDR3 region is CASSLSTDRGNTEAFF. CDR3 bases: TGTGCCAGCTCACTATCGACGGACAGGGGAAACACTGAAGCTTTCTTT.

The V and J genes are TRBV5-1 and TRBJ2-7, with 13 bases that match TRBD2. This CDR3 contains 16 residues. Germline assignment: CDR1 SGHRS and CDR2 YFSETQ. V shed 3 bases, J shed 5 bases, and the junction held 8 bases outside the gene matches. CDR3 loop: CASSYSGLAGADEQYF. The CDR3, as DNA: TGCGCCAGCAGCTACTCCGGACTAGCGGGAGCCGACGAGCAGTACTTC.

This chain's CDR3 is CASSVGMEVGYTF. The CDR3 coding sequence is TGTGCCAGCAGCGTTGGGATGGAGGTTGGCTACACCTTC. The rearrangement joins TRBV5-6 to TRBJ1-2; D call uncertain. CDR1 is SGHDT, CDR2 YYEEEE, per germline. This CDR3 is built from 13 residues. V lost 4 bases to trimming and J lost 7 bases, with 14 bases between them.

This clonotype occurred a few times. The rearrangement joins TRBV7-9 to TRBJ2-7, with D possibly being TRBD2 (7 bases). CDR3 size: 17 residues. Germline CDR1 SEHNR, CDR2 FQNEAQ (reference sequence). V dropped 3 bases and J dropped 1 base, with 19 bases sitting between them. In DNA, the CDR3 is TGTGCCAGCAGCTTGCAGGGGCTGGCGGGAGTATCCTACGAGCAGTACTTC. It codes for CASSLQGLAGVSYEQYF.

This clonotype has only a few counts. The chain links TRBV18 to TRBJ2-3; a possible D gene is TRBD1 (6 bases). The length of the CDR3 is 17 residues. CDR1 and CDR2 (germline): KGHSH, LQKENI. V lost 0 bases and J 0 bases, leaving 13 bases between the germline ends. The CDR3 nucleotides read TGTGCCAGCTCACCACCGAAACAGGGACCGAGCACAGATACGCAGTATTTT. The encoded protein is CASSPPKQGPSTDTQYF.

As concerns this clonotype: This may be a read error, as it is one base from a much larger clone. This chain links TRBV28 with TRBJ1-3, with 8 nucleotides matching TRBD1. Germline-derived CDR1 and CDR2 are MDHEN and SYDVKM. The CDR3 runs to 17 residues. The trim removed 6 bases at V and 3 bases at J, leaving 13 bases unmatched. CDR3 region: CASRLTQTGEYGNTIYF. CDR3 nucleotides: TGTGCCAGCAGATTAACACAGACAGGGGAGTATGGAAACACCATATATTTT.

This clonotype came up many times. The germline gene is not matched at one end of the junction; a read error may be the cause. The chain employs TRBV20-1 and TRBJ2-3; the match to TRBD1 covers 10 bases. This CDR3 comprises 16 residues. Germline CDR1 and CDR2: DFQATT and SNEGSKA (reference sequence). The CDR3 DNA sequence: TGCAGTGCGAGAGAACAAGGACAGGGGGATTCTGATACGCAGTATTTT. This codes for CSAREQGQGDSDTQYF.

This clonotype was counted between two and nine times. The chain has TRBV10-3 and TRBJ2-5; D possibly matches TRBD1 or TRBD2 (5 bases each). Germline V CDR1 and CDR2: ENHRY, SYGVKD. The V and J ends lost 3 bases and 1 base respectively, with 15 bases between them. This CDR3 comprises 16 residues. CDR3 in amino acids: CAISDLGVGAQETQYF. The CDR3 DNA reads TGTGCCATCAGTGACCTCGGGGTAGGGGCCCAAGAGACCCAGTACTTC.

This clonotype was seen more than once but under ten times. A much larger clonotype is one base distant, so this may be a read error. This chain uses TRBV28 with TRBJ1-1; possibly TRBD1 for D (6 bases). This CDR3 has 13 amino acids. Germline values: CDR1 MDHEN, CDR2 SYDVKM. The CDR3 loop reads CAGKGDLNTEALF. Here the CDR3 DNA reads TGTGCCGGAAAGGGGGATCTGAACACTGAAGCTCTCTTT.

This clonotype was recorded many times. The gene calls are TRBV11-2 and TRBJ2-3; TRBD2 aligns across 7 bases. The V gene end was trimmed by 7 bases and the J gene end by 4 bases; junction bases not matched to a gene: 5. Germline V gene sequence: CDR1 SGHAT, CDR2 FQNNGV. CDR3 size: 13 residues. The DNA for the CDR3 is TGTGCCAGCATCGGACTAGTTGCAGATACGCAGTATTTT. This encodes CASIGLVADTQYF.